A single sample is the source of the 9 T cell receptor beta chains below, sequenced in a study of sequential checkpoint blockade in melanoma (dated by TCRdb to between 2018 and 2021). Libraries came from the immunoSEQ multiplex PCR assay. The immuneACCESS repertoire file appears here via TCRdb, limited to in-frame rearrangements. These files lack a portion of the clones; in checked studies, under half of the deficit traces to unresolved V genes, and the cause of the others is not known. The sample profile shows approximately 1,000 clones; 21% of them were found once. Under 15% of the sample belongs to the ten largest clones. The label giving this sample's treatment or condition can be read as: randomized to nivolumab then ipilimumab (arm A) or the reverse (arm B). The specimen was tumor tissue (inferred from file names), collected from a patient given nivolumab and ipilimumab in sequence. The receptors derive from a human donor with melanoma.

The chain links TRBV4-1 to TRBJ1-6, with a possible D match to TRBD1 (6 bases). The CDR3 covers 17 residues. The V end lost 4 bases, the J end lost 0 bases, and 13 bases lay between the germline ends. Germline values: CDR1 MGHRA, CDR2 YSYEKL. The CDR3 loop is CASSRRDTLSYNSPLHF. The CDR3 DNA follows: TGCGCCAGCAGCCGACGGGACACCCTCTCCTATAATTCACCCCTCCACTTT.

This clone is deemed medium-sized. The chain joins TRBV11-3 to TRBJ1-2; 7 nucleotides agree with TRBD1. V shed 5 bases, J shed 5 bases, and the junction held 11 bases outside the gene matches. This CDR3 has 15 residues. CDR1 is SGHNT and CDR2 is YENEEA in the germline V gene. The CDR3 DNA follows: TGTGCCAGCAGCCCGGACAGGACTCGGGGTTATGGCTACACCTTC. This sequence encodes CASSPDRTRGYGYTF.

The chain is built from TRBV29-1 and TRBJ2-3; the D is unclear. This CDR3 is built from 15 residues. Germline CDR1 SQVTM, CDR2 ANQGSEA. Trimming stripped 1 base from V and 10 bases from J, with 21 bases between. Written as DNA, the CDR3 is TGCAGCGTTGAAGCCCCGAGACCGGAGTTCTTTGCGCAGTATTTT. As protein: CSVEAPRPEFFAQYF.

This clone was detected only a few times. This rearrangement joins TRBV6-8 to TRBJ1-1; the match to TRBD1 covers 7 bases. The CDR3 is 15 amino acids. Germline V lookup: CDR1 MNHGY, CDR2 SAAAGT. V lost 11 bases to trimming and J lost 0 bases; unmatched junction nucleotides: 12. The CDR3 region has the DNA TGTGCCGCCAAAGCCACAGGGGACATGAACACTGAAGCTTTCTTT. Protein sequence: CAAKATGDMNTEAFF.

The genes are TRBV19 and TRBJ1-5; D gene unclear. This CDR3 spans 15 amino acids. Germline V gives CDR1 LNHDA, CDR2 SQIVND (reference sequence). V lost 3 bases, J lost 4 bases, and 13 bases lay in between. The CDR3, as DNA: TGTGCCAGTAGTATCAAGGGTAGTCGGAATCAGCCCCAGCATTTT. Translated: CASSIKGSRNQPQHF.

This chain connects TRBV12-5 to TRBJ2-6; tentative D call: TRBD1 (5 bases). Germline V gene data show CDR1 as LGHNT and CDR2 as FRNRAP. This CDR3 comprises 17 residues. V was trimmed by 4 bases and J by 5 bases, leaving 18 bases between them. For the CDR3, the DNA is TGTGCTAGTGGTTGCGTCGCAGGACAAAGTCGGGCCAACGTCCTGACTTTC. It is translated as CASGCVAGQSRANVLTF. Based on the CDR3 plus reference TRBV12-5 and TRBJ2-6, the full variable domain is DARVTQTPRHKVTEMGQEVTMRCQPILGHNTVFWYRQTMMQGLELLAYFRNRAPLDDSGMPKDRFSAEMPDATLATLKIQPSEPRDSAVYFCASGCVAGQSRANVLTFGAGSRLTVL.

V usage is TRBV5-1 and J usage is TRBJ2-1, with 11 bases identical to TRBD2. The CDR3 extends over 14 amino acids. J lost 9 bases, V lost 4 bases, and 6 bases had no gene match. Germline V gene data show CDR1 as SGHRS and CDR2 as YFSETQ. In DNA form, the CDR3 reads TGCGCCAGCAGCCCGGGACTAGCGGACCTTGAGCAGTTCTTC. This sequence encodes CASSPGLADLEQFF.

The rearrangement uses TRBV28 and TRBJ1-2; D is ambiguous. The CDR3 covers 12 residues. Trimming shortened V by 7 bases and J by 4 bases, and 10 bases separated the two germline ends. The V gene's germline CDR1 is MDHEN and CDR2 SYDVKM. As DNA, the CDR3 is TGTGCCAGCACTCCGGGCAGCTATGGCTACACCTTC. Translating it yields CASTPGSYGYTF.

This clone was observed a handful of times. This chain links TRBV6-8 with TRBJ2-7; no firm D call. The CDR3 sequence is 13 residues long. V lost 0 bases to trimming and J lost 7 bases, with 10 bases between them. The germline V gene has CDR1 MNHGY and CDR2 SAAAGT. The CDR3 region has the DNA TGTGCCAGCAGTTACTCACTCCCCGGGGAGCAGTACTTC. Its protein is CASSYSLPGEQYF.